The 8 T cell receptor beta chains presented below share a single source sample, sequenced in a study of blood T cell repertoires in COVID-19 (TCRdb year 2020). The method was the immunoSEQ multiplex PCR assay. Imported from immuneACCESS, the table was reduced by TCRdb to in-frame sequences with V and J called. These copies leave out some clones; in studies compared against another copy, an unresolved V gene accounts for under half, and the cause of the remainder is not known. Across this sample there are about 150,000 clones, with 60% to 80% seen only once. The top ten clones comprise about 9% of the sample. The sequenced material came from peripheral blood. These receptors came from a man in his forties or fifties with active or convalescent COVID-19.

This clone was observed a single time. Here the CDR3 reads CASSSGQYNYGYTF. CDR3 nucleotides: TGTGCCAGCAGCTCTGGACAGTACAACTATGGCTACACCTTC. This sequence joins TRBV5-6 and TRBJ1-2; weak D call: TRBD1 (6 bases). This CDR3 is 14 amino acids long. Trimming removed 3 bases from V and 2 bases from J, with 11 bases in between. The germline CDR1 and CDR2 sequences are SGHDT and YYEEEE.

The chain has TRBV5-1 and TRBJ2-3; 9 nucleotides agree with TRBD2. The germline V gene encodes CDR1 SGHRS and CDR2 YFSETQ. The CDR3 covers 14 residues. After removal of 5 bases from V and 1 base from J, the junction contained 2 bases not matched to a gene. CDR3 residues: CASRERGGTDTQYF. The CDR3 DNA is TGCGCCAGCAGGGAGCGGGGGGGCACAGATACGCAGTATTTT.

This clone came up once. The V gene is TRBV9, the J gene TRBJ1-1, with D maybe TRBD1 (5 bases). Germline assignment: CDR1 SGDLS and CDR2 YYNGEE. Trimming took 0 bases from V and 3 from J, leaving 9 bases between them. The CDR3 sequence is 14 residues long. The CDR3 DNA follows: TGTGCCAGCAGCGTAGTGGGGCAGGACACTGAAGCTTTCTTT. It yields the protein CASSVVGQDTEAFF.

This chain's CDR3 is CASSTGLAGSTDTQYF. CDR3 DNA: TGTGCCAGCAGCACAGGACTAGCGGGTAGCACAGATACGCAGTATTTT. V usage is TRBV13 and J usage is TRBJ2-3; TRBD2 matches 11 bases. Germline CDR1 is PRHDT and CDR2 is FYEKMQ (reference sequence). Trimming at V came to 5 bases and at J to 0 bases, leaving 4 bases not matched to a gene. The CDR3 spans 16 residues.

The V call is TRBV21-1, the J call TRBJ1-2. TRBV21-1 is termed a pseudogene. This CDR3 is built from 13 residues. The CDR3 DNA reads as TGTGCCAGCAGCAACCCCTTCAACTATGGCTACACCTTC. Encoded protein: CASSNPFNYGYTF.

V is TRBV3-1 (or the pseudogene TRBV3-2) and J is TRBJ2-7; TRBD2 matches 7 bases. Per germline, CDR1 LGHDT and CDR2 YNNKEL (reference sequence). V lost 4 bases and J lost 0; bases outside the gene matches: 3. The CDR3 contains 14 residues. CDR3 nucleotide sequence: TGTGCCAGCAGCCTCAGCGGGGTCTCCTACGAGCAGTACTTC. Translation gives CASSLSGVSYEQYF.

The CDR3 bases are TGTGCCAGCAGCCCGGACAGGGGAATTGCAGATACGCAGTATTTT. Its protein is CASSPDRGIADTQYF. The chain joins TRBV7-2 to TRBJ2-3, with 9 bases identical to TRBD1. The germline CDR1 and CDR2 sequences are SGHTA and FQGNSA. This CDR3 is built from 15 residues. Germline trimming cut 5 bases from V and 4 bases from J; bases unmatched to any gene: 7.

The chain combines TRBV28 with TRBJ1-2; TRBD1 matches 12 bases. The germline CDR1 and CDR2 sequences are MDHEN and SYDVKM. J gave up 4 bases and V 7 bases, and 10 bases lay outside the gene matches. This CDR3 is 16 amino acids long. The DNA for the CDR3 is TGTGCCAGCACCCATGGGGGGACAGGGGGCACCTATGGCTACACCTTC. Encoded protein: CASTHGGTGGTYGYTF.